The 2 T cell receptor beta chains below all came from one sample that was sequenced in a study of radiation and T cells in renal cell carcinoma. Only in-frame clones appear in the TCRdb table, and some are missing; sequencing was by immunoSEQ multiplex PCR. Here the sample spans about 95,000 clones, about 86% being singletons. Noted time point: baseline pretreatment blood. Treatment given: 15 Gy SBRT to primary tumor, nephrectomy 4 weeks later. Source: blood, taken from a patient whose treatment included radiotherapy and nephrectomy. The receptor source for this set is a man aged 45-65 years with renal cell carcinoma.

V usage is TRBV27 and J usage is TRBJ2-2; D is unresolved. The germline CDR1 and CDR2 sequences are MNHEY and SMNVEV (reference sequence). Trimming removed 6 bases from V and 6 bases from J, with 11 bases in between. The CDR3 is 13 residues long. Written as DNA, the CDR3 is TGTGCCAGCAGCCCTCCGTTACCCGGGGAGCTGTTTTTT. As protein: CASSPPLPGELFF.

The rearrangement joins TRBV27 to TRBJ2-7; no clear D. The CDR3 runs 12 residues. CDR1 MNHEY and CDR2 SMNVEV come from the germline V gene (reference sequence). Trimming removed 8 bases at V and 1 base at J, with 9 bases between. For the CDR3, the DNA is TGTGCCAGCGCGGACGGTTCCTACGAGCAGTACTTC. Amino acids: CASADGSYEQYF.